Detailed here is one T cell receptor beta chain. Its antigen is unidentified. The data originate from a study of T cell clonotyping in hematopoietic cell transplantation. Study observations and caveats: Graft donor and pretransplant recipient Inverse Simpson Index values predicted broader posttransplant TCR diversity.

Clones were sequenced by immunoSEQ multiplex PCR, and TCRdb holds only the in-frame ones, with some missing. The table lists about 9,200 clones, around 97% of them singletons, with 2% to 3% in the top ten. This receptor was identified in a male patient aged 55-69 years who had an allogeneic stem cell transplant from a related donor, so the T cells may come from the graft donor. Some clones in this sample may be carry-over from other donors' samples. The sample here was peripheral blood mononuclear cells, taken 100 days after allogeneic stem cell transplant.

Here the CDR3 reads CASSPRGGRNYGYTF. The CDR3 DNA reads TGTGCCAGCAGCCCGAGGGGGGGGCGTAATTATGGCTACACCTTC. The rearrangement links TRBV7-3 to TRBJ1-2, with D possibly TRBD1 on 6 matching bases. Germline CDR1 reads SGHTA; CDR2 reads FQGTGA. The CDR3 contains 15 residues. V gave up 5 bases and J gave up 5 bases, with 18 bases separating them.